This T cell receptor (beta chain) came from a study of blood T cell repertoires in COVID-19. The wider study: Whether acute or convalescent, the COVID-19 samples came from the United States, Italy and Spain. T cells, B-cell-depleted T cells, or PBMCs provided the cDNA or gDNA that served as material.

Original methodology: By means of reference gene primer amplification, nucleated cell counts were estimated. The data were produced by immunoSEQ multiplex PCR, yet TCRdb's version contains in-frame clones alone and is incomplete. Clone size and V and J calls were adopted from that table, with D and trimming inferred from the DNA. Of about 340,000 clones detected, 90% to 95% appear once; the ten largest clones hold around 3.5%. For this clone: A junction boundary mismatches the germline segment, possibly from a read error. The sample contains more than one DNA sequence encoding this CDR3.

Germline V gene lookup returns CDR1 KGHSH and CDR2 LQKENI. The CDR3 has 15 amino acids. The source material was peripheral blood. The source of this sequence is a woman aged 18-30 years who had recovered from COVID-19. The rearrangement joins TRBV18 to TRBJ2-1; 12 bases are a match to TRBD2. CDR3 sequence: CASSPGTSGYNEQFF. The CDR3 bases are TGTGCCAGCTCACCTGGGACTAGCGGGTACAATGAACAGTTCTTC.